The 2 T cell receptor beta chains below all came from one sample that was sequenced in a study of a mutant IDH1 vaccine in newly diagnosed glioma (dated by TCRdb to 2020 to 2023). Reading the label with the study, this specimen's time point is: baseline, week 1 (first vaccination visit). The treatment or condition label for this specimen denotes: pre-vaccination baseline after standard-of-care therapy. The library was prepared using the immunoSEQ multiplex PCR assay. TCRdb provides this immuneACCESS table in a form limited to in-frame rearrangements. Some clones are lacking; in checked studies, under half of them reflect an unresolved V gene, and why the rest are absent is not known. Across this sample there are around 16,000 clones, with roughly 85% seen only once. In total, the top ten clones hold approximately 9.1% of the sample. Here the sequenced sample was PBMCs, taken from a glioma patient treated with radiotherapy, temozolomide or both. All receptors derive from a man in his forties or fifties with glioma.

The chain links TRBV12-1 to TRBJ2-3; the tabulated D call, TRBD2, remains unverified against the DNA. TRBV12-1 is tagged as a pseudogene. The CDR3 totals 16 residues. The chain's CDR3 is CASSFDGGGGADTQYF. The DNA of the CDR3 is TGTGCCAGCAGCTTTGACGGGGGAGGGGGTGCAGATACGCAGTATTTT.

V is TRBV2 and J is TRBJ2-1; D tentatively reads TRBD1 or TRBD2 (5 bases each). CDR3 length: 13 amino acids. CDR1 and CDR2 (germline): SNHLY, FYNNEI. The V gene lost 5 bases and the J gene lost 5 bases, with 10 bases spanning the gap. CDR3 DNA: TGTGCCAGCAGTCCCGGGACGCACAATGAGCAGTTCTTC. Encoded protein: CASSPGTHNEQFF.